This T cell receptor (beta chain) was observed in a study of tumor-infiltrating lymphocytes in primary liver carcinoma. Study in general: Among the tumors, stages were T1-T3 N0M0 and sizes roughly 4.2 to 11 cm.

Whole-study findings and limits: It was observed that only about 8-24% of the top clones appeared in every one of the five tumor regions.

A note on this clonotype: No antigen is known for it. The germline gene is not matched at one end of the junction; a read error may be the cause.

With 500 ng total RNA as template and a constant-region primer, TCR beta cDNA was made. Researchers made the TCR beta libraries by running three nested multiplex PCR rounds with slightly modified ARM-PCR. The study ran its first two PCR rounds for 9 to 10 cycles each, using TRBV1-TRBV30 forward primers and a C-beta reverse primer. TCRdb fed the multiplex PCR reads into MiXCR, producing one record per CDR3 protein. The table has roughly 49,000 distinct CDR3 sequences, 70% to 80% seen once. CDR1 and CDR2 from the germline V gene are SEHNR and FQNEAQ (reference sequence). This CDR3 has 15 residues. Co-extracted RNA and DNA came from about 19-30 mg of unsorted bulk tissue.

The chain is built from TRBV7-9 and TRBJ2-7; D is uncertain. The TCR comes from a man aged 35 to 55 with primary liver carcinoma and hepatitis B virus infection. Material: liver tumor tissue from sampling region 5. Subset of the sample: tumor region T5, tumor centre. This chain's CDR3 is CASSLVSDGTYEQYF. The CDR3 bases are TGTGCCAGCAGCTTAGTGTCAGACGGTACCTACGAGCAGTATTTC.